These 7 T cell receptor beta chains were all obtained from the same sample, sequenced in a study of blood T cells in healthy people across ages. Together with a sample-barcoded 5' primer, a J-beta primer mix was included in a second PCR lasting about 7 to 11 cycles. TCRdb reprocessed the 5' RACE reads with MiXCR, giving one entry per CDR3 protein. Counted here are over 550,000 distinct CDR3 sequences, approximately 30% occurring once; the ten biggest clones make up 15% to 17%. The sample comprised blood. Receptors were obtained from an elderly woman in good health.

This clonotype was recorded many times. The J gene is TRBJ1-5, the V gene TRBV10-3, with TRBD1 identical over 8 bases. The germline V gene encodes CDR1 ENHRY and CDR2 SYGVKD. V shed 2 bases, J shed 2 bases, and the junction held 14 bases outside the gene matches. The CDR3 runs 19 residues. The CDR3 bases are TGTGCCATCAGTGAGGGGAGGGCAGGGGGCGCGGGAGGCAATCAGCCCCAGCATTTT. Protein sequence: CAISEGRAGGAGGNQPQHF.

V gene TRBV20-1 combines with J gene TRBJ1-4; 8 bases are shared with TRBD1. Germline loops: CDR1 DFQATT, CDR2 SNEGSKA (reference sequence). The CDR3 consists of 13 residues. V lost 4 bases and J lost 8; bases outside the gene matches: 6. The CDR3 sequence: CSATGQGREKLFF. The CDR3 DNA sequence: TGCAGTGCTACCGGACAGGGAAGGGAAAAACTGTTTTTT.

This clonotype occurred once. V and J are TRBV20-1 and TRBJ2-2, with 7 bases lining up with TRBD2. V shed 0 bases, J shed 3 bases, and the junction held 10 bases outside the gene matches. The CDR3 consists of 17 residues. CDR1 is DFQATT and CDR2 is SNEGSKA in the germline V gene (reference sequence). CDR3 nucleotide sequence: TGCAGTGCTAGAGATGTCGGGCGGGGGAGGGACACCGGGGAGCTGTTTTTT. This gives the protein CSARDVGRGRDTGELFF.

Note on this clonotype: This sequence may be a read error, since a much larger clone differs from it by one base. This chain uses TRBV5-6 with TRBJ2-1; 8 bases fit TRBD2. Germline CDR1 reads SGHDT; CDR2 reads YYEEEE. The CDR3 runs to 15 residues. The ends lost 3 bases at V and 6 bases at J; junction bases unmatched: 8. CDR3 protein: CASSWGSGEVNEQFF. CDR3 DNA: TGTGCCAGCAGCTGGGGTAGCGGGGAGGTCAATGAGCAGTTCTTC.

As to this clonotype: Sequence at one end of the junction differs from germline and may be a read error. V is TRBV15 and J is TRBJ2-7, with 8 bases lining up with TRBD2. Gene TRBJ2-5 matches the end of the DNA better, so the J call may be wrong. From germline, CDR1 is LNHNV and CDR2 YYDKDF (reference sequence). CDR3 size: 16 residues. CDR3 amino acids: CASSQDLAGGMETQYF. The CDR3, as DNA: TGTGCCAGCAGCCAAGATCTTGCGGGGGGAATGGAGACCCAGTACTTC.

This chain joins TRBV6-1 and TRBJ1-5; a possible D gene is TRBD1 (5 bases). The CDR3 runs 16 residues. The V and J ends lost 3 bases and 4 bases respectively, with 16 bases between them. In germline, CDR1 is MNHNS, CDR2 SASEGT. This CDR3 reads CASSESQGWYNQPQHF. CDR3 nucleotide sequence: TGTGCCAGCAGTGAGTCGCAGGGATGGTATAATCAGCCCCAGCATTTT.

The rearrangement links TRBV12-3 or TRBV12-4 to TRBJ2-5; 9 positions match TRBD2. V shed 7 bases, J shed 9 bases, and the junction held 12 bases outside the gene matches. The CDR3 totals 14 residues. The CDR3 is CASKIAGARGAQYF. The CDR3 nucleotides are TGTGCCAGCAAAATAGCGGGGGCCCGGGGGGCCCAGTACTTC.